Each of the 19 T cell receptor beta chains below was sequenced from the same sample in a study of T cells after yellow fever vaccination. Using its own MiXCR run on the 5' RACE reads, TCRdb lists one record per CDR3 protein. The top ten clones hold 15% to 20% of a sample with fewer than 450,000 distinct CDR3 sequences, approximately 10% of them seen once. This specimen consisted of PBMCs, obtained on the day of the first yellow fever vaccination. These TCRs come from a young man who received the YFV17D yellow fever vaccine.

This clonotype has at least ten counts. This chain connects TRBV7-2 to TRBJ1-1, with D maybe TRBD1 (6 bases). Germline CDR1 SGHTA, CDR2 FQGNSA. V was trimmed by 8 bases and J by 5 bases, leaving 18 bases between them. The CDR3 is 14 residues long. CDR3 nucleotide sequence: TGTGCCAGCTCCCTTCGGGGGGCTTCAACTGAAGCTTTCTTT. This gives the protein CASSLRGASTEAFF.

The chain couples TRBV6-1 to TRBJ2-5; possible D gene TRBD2, 7 bases. This CDR3 is 14 amino acids long. V was trimmed by 6 bases and J by 4 bases, leaving 15 bases between them. Germline V lookup: CDR1 MNHNS, CDR2 SASEGT. The CDR3 loop reads CASSMGGLRETQYF. The CDR3 nucleotides read TGTGCCAGCAGCATGGGGGGGCTCAGAGAGACCCAGTACTTC.

This clonotype was counted between two and nine times. The rearrangement uses TRBV20-1 and TRBJ2-1, with TRBD2 as a possible D gene (5 bases). Germline loops: CDR1 DFQATT, CDR2 SNEGSKA (reference sequence). This CDR3 has 14 residues. Trimming stripped 3 bases from V and 3 bases from J, with 12 bases between. The CDR3 here is CSASRGIGYNEQFF. The CDR3, as DNA: TGCAGTGCTAGTCGGGGTATCGGCTACAATGAGCAGTTCTTC.

This clonotype has a handful of counts. The chain carries TRBV19 and TRBJ2-5, with a weak D call TRBD1 (5 bases). The germline V gene encodes CDR1 LNHDA and CDR2 SQIVND (reference sequence). The CDR3 is 13 amino acids. V lost 5 bases to trimming and J lost 3 bases, with 10 bases between them. The CDR3 DNA reads as TGTGCCAGTAGTGTTTCGACAGAAGAGACCCAGTACTTC. Encoded protein: CASSVSTEETQYF.

This clonotype appeared a few times. The V call is TRBV2, the J call TRBJ1-2; no firm D call. The V end was cut by 4 bases, the J end by 3 bases, with 15 bases between. Germline CDR1 SNHLY, CDR2 FYNNEI. The CDR3 runs 15 residues. The CDR3 is CASSVTQAPDYGYTF. The CDR3, as DNA: TGTGCCAGCAGTGTAACACAAGCCCCAGACTATGGCTACACCTTC. Drawing the rest from reference TRBV2 and TRBJ1-2, the complete variable domain is EPEVTQTPSHQVTQMGQEVILRCVPISNHLYFYWYRQILGQKVEFLVSFYNNEISEKSEIFDDQFSVERPDGSNFTLKIRSTKLEDSAMYFCASSVTQAPDYGYTFGSGTRLTVV.

This rearrangement joins TRBV20-1 to TRBJ1-2; 8 nucleotides match TRBD1. This CDR3 has 15 residues. After removal of 7 bases from V and 3 bases from J, the junction contained 13 bases not matched to a gene. Germline V gene lookup returns CDR1 DFQATT and CDR2 SNEGSKA (reference sequence). The CDR3 region has the DNA TGCAGTGTGCAGGCGGGGACAGGAGGACACTATGGCTACACCTTC. Protein sequence: CSVQAGTGGHYGYTF.

The sample holds many counts of this clonotype. The chain combines TRBV5-6 with TRBJ2-2; 9 positions match TRBD1. The CDR3 consists of 16 residues. Losses at the gene ends were 4 bases for V and 5 bases for J; bases not matched to a gene: 9. Germline V gene sequence: CDR1 SGHDT, CDR2 YYEEEE. The CDR3 region is CASSISGTGPTGELFF. In DNA form, the CDR3 reads TGTGCCAGCAGCATCTCCGGGACAGGGCCTACCGGGGAGCTGTTTTTT.

The J gene is TRBJ1-1, the V gene TRBV6-2 or TRBV6-3; 7 positions match TRBD1. Trimming took 7 bases from V and 4 from J; bases not matched to a gene: 12. The CDR3 spans 15 residues. Germline CDR1 MNHEY, CDR2 SVGEGT. The CDR3 reads CASTPEGRGPTEAFF. The CDR3 region has the DNA TGTGCCAGCACTCCCGAGGGGAGGGGGCCCACTGAAGCTTTCTTT.

The chain uses TRBV4-1 and TRBJ1-5; 8 bases are shared with TRBD1. The V and J ends lost 0 bases and 3 bases, in that order; junction bases with no gene match: 10. Per the germline V gene, CDR1 is MGHRA and CDR2 is YSYEKL. This CDR3 has 18 residues. The CDR3 protein is CASSQETLTGGYNQPQHF. The CDR3 coding sequence is TGCGCCAGCAGCCAAGAAACTCTCACAGGGGGGTACAATCAGCCCCAGCATTTT.

This clonotype was seen only a few times. The rearrangement links TRBV20-1 to TRBJ1-2; 8 bases align to TRBD1. Trimming at V came to 5 bases and at J to 8 bases, leaving 13 bases not matched to a gene. The CDR3 length is 14 residues. Germline CDR1 is DFQATT and CDR2 is SNEGSKA (reference sequence). The CDR3 here is CSASPPGQAIGYTF. CDR3 DNA: TGCAGTGCTTCCCCACCGGGACAGGCGATCGGCTACACCTTC.

This clonotype was observed a handful of times. The chain combines TRBV4-3 with TRBJ1-1; D is uncertain. The CDR3 length is 15 residues. The germline CDR1 and CDR2 sequences are LGHNA and YSLEER. V lost 1 base and J 1 base, leaving 10 bases between the germline ends. For the CDR3, the DNA is TGCGCCAGCAGCCAAGGGTCAGTGACGAACACTGAAGCTTTCTTT. It specifies CASSQGSVTNTEAFF.

The chain combines TRBV5-1 with TRBJ2-5, with 9 bases that match TRBD2. CDR3 length: 15 residues. J gave up 1 base and V 4 bases, and 5 bases lay outside the gene matches. CDR1 is SGHRS and CDR2 is YFSETQ in the germline V gene. The CDR3 sequence: CASSLTLAGQETQYF. CDR3 DNA: TGCGCCAGCAGCCTTACACTAGCGGGCCAAGAGACCCAGTACTTC.

This clonotype was detected a few times. This chain links TRBV12-3 or TRBV12-4 with TRBJ2-7; D is undetermined. The CDR3 length is 16 residues. Trimming cost V 0 bases and J 0 bases, with 12 bases left between them. This chain's CDR3 is CASSLATGPTSYEQYF. The DNA of the CDR3 is TGTGCCAGCAGTTTAGCCACCGGGCCGACCTCCTACGAGCAGTACTTC.

The chain employs TRBV5-1 and TRBJ2-2, with D perhaps TRBD1 (7 bases). Germline V lookup: CDR1 SGHRS, CDR2 YFSETQ. V dropped 2 bases and J dropped 6 bases, with 23 bases sitting between them. CDR3 length equals 18 residues. Here the CDR3 DNA reads TGCGCCAGCAGCTTCGCTCACAGGGGAGGAACGGGGGCCGGGGAGCTGTTTTTT. Translation gives CASSFAHRGGTGAGELFF.

The V and J genes are TRBV7-9 and TRBJ2-1, with D tentatively TRBD1 or TRBD2 (5 bases each). Germline V lookup: CDR1 SEHNR, CDR2 FQNEAQ (reference sequence). The V end was cut by 6 bases, the J end by 6 bases, with 15 bases between. This CDR3 spans 14 amino acids. Here the CDR3 reads CASSFGLGPNEQFF. CDR3 nucleotides: TGTGCCAGCAGTTTCGGACTGGGACCCAATGAGCAGTTCTTC. The full variable domain, completed using reference TRBV7-9 and TRBJ2-1, is DTGVSQNPRHKITKRGQNVTFRCDPISEHNRLYWYRQTLGQGPEFLTYFQNEAQLEKSRLLSDRFSAERPKGSFSTLEIQRTEQGDSAMYLCASSFGLGPNEQFFGPGTRLTVL.

This clonotype was detected only a few times. This chain connects TRBV7-2 to TRBJ2-5, with 11 bases matching TRBD1. CDR3 length equals 16 residues. Germline V gene lookup returns CDR1 SGHTA and CDR2 FQGNSA. Unmatched junction bases numbered 8, after V lost 4 bases and J lost 4 bases. Here the CDR3 DNA reads TGTGCCAGCAGCTGGACAGGGGGCGAAGGGGGAGAGACCCAGTACTTC. Its protein is CASSWTGGEGGETQYF.

This clonotype has a handful of counts. In DNA form, the CDR3 reads TGCGCCAGCAGCACCCTCGGCGCAGATACGCAGTATTTT. Its protein is CASSTLGADTQYF. The chain recombines TRBV4-1 with TRBJ2-3; D call uncertain. The CDR3 runs to 13 residues. V lost 5 bases to trimming and J lost 4 bases, with 10 bases between them. Per germline, CDR1 MGHRA and CDR2 YSYEKL.

The table lists this clonotype with a few counts. The chain is built from TRBV12-3 or TRBV12-4 and TRBJ1-3; D perhaps matches TRBD1 (6 bases). The CDR3 is made up of 14 amino acids. V was cut by 6 bases and J by 5 bases, with 14 bases left in between. CDR3 sequence (DNA): TGTGCCAGCAGACCCCTTCAGGGGAGAAACACCATATATTTT. This translates into CASRPLQGRNTIYF.

The chain carries TRBV7-6 and TRBJ2-1, with TRBD1 matching over 8 bases. In germline, CDR1 is SGHVS, CDR2 FNYEAQ. The CDR3 is made up of 13 amino acids. Trimming cost V 6 bases and J 4 bases; bases outside gene matches: 2. The CDR3 spells CASRRTGYNEQFF. Here the CDR3 DNA reads TGTGCCAGCAGGCGGACAGGGTACAATGAGCAGTTCTTC.